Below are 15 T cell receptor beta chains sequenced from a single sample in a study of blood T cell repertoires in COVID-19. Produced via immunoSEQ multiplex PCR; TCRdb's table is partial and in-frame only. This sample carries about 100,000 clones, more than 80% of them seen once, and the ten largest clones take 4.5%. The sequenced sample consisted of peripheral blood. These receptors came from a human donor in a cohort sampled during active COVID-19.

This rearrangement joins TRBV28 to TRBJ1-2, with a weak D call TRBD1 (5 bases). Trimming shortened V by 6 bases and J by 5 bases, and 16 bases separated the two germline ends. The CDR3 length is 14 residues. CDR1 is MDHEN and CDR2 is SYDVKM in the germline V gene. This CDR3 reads CASSTQGTRYGYTF. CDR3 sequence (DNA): TGTGCCAGCAGCACCCAGGGTACAAGGTATGGCTACACCTTC.

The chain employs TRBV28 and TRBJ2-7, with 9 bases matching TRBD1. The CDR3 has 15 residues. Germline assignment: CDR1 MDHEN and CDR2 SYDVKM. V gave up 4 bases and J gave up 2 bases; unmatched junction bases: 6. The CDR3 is CASSSRQGGTYEQYF. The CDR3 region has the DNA TGTGCCAGCAGTTCCCGACAGGGGGGGACCTACGAGCAGTACTTC.

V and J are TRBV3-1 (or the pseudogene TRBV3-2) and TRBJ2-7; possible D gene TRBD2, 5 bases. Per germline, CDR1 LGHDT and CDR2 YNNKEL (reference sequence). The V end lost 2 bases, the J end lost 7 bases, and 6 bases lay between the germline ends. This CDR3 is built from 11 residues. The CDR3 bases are TGTGCCAGCAGCCAAACGGGGGAGCAGTACTTC. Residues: CASSQTGEQYF.

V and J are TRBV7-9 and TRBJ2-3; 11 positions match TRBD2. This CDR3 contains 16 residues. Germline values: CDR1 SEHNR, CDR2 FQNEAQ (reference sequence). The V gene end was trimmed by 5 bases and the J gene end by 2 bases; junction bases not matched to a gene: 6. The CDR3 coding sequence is TGTGCCAGCAGCGGAGGGACTAGCGGTCTCACAGATACGCAGTATTTT. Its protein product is CASSGGTSGLTDTQYF.

Written as DNA, the CDR3 is TGTGCCAGCAGCCGCCCCCGGGGGGGTTCCGATGAGCAGTTCTTC. It translates to CASSRPRGGSDEQFF. V gene TRBV9 combines with J gene TRBJ2-1; 8 bases are a match to TRBD2. The CDR3 has 15 residues. The V gene end was trimmed by 4 bases and the J gene end by 8 bases; junction bases not matched to a gene: 11. Germline CDR1 and CDR2: SGDLS and YYNGEE.

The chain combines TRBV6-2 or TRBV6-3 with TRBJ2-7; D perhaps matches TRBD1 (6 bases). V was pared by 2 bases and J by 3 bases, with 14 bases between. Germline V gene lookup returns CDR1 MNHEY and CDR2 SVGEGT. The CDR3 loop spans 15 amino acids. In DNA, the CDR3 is TGTGCCAGCAGTTACCCGTTACAGGGAATCTACGAGCAGTACTTC. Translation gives CASSYPLQGIYEQYF.

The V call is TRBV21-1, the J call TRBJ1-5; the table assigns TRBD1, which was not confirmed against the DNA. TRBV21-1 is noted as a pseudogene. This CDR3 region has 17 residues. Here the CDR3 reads CASSDPQRTDRNQPQHF. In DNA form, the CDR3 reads TGTGCCAGCAGCGACCCCCAGAGAACAGATCGCAATCAGCCCCAGCATTTT.

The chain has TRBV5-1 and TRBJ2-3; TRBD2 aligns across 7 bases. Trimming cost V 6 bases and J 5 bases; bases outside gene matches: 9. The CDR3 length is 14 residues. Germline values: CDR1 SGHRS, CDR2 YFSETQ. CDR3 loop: CASTRNGGKDTQYF. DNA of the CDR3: TGCGCCAGCACCAGAAACGGGGGGAAAGATACGCAGTATTTT. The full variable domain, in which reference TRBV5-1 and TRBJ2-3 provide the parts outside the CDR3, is KAGVTQTPRYLIKTRGQQVTLSCSPISGHRSVSWYQQTPGQGLQFLFEYFSETQRNKGNFPGRFSGRQFSNSRSEMNVSTLELGDSALYLCASTRNGGKDTQYFGPGTRLTVL.

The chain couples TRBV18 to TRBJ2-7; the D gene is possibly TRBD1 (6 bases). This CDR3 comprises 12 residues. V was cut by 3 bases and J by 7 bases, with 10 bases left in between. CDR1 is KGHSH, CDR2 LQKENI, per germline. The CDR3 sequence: CASSPVTGEQYF. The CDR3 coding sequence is TGTGCCAGCTCACCGGTAACAGGGGAGCAGTACTTC. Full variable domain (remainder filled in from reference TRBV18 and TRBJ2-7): NAGVMQNPRHLVRRRGQEARLRCSPMKGHSHVYWYRQLPEEGLKFMVYLQKENIIDESGMPKERFSAEFPKEGPSILRIQQVVRGDSAAYFCASSPVTGEQYFGPGTRLTVT.

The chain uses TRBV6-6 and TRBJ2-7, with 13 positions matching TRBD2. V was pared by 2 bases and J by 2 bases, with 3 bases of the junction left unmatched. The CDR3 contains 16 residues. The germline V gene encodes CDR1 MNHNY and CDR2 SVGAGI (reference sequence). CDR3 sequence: CASSYRGLAGAYEQYF. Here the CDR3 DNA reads TGTGCCAGCAGTTACCGTGGACTAGCGGGGGCCTACGAGCAGTACTTC.

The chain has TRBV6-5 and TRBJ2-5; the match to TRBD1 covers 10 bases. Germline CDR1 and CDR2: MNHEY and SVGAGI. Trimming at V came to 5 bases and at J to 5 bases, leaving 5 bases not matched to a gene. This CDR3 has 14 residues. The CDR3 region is CASSRGQGSETQYF. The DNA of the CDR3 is TGTGCCAGCAGTCGGGGACAGGGGTCGGAGACCCAGTACTTC.

The CDR3 reads CASSFSGLAGGQETQYF. Here the CDR3 DNA reads TGTGCCAGCAGTTTCTCCGGACTAGCGGGCGGCCAAGAGACCCAGTACTTC. The rearrangement joins TRBV28 to TRBJ2-5, with TRBD2 matching 11 bases. CDR1 and CDR2 (germline): MDHEN, SYDVKM. J gave up 1 base and V 3 bases, and 7 bases lay outside the gene matches. This CDR3 has 17 amino acids.

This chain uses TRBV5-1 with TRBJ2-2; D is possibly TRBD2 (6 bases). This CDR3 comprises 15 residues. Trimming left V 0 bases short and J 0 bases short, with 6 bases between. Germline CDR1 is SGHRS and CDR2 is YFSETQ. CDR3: CASSLGTTNTGELFF. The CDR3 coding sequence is TGCGCCAGCAGCTTGGGGACTACGAACACCGGGGAGCTGTTTTTT.

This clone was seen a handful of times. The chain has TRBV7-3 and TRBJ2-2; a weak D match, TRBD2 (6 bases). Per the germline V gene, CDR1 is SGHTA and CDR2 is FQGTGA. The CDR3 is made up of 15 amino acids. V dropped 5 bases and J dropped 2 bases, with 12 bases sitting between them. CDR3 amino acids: CASSRRGGNTGELFF. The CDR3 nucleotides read TGTGCCAGCAGCCGACGGGGAGGTAACACCGGGGAGCTGTTTTTT.

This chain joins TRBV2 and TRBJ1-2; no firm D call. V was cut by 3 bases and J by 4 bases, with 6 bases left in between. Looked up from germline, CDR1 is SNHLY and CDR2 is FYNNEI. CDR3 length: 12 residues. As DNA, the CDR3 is TGTGCCAGCAGTGAGGCGGCCTATGGCTACACCTTC. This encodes CASSEAAYGYTF.